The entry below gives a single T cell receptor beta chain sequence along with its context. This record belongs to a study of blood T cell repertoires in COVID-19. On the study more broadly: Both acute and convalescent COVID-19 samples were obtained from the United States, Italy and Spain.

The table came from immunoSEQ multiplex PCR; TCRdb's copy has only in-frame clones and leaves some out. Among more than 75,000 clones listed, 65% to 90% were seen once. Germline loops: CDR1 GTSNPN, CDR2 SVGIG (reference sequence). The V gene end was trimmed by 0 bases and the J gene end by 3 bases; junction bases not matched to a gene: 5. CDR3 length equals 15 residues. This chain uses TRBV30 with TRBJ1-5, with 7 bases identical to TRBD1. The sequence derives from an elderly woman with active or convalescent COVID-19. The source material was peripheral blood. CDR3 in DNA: TGTGCCTGGAGTGTAATGGGACAGCCCAATCAGCCCCAGCATTTT. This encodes CAWSVMGQPNQPQHF.